The 20 T cell receptor beta chains below were found in one sample sequenced in a study of molecular identifiers for immune sequencing clone quantification. TCRdb called the PCR reads again in MiXCR, with one record for every CDR3 protein. The table shows around 65,000 distinct CDR3 sequences, with roughly 20% occurring only once. The sample taken for sequencing was naive CD8+ T cells from blood, with Jurkat cell RNA spiked in. Subset reported: FACS-sorted CD8+CD4-CCR7+CD45RA+ naive T cells. The receptor source for this set is a human donor in good health. Some libraries in this study had Jurkat cell RNA spiked in.

Ten or more counts support this clonotype. This sequence joins TRBV9 and TRBJ2-7; D is uncertain. The CDR3 contains 15 residues. CDR1 SGDLS and CDR2 YYNGEE come from the germline V gene. The V gene lost 4 bases and the J gene lost 6 bases, with 20 bases spanning the gap. In DNA, the CDR3 is TGTGCCAGCAGCCCTCACTTTAGCCCGACCGCCGAGCAGTACTTC. It codes for CASSPHFSPTAEQYF.

This clonotype was counted many times. This chain joins TRBV7-9 and TRBJ2-1; no definite D call. There are 16 residues in the CDR3. Germline V gene data show CDR1 as SEHNR and CDR2 as FQNEAQ (reference sequence). V lost 1 base to trimming and J lost 3 bases, with 13 bases between them. The CDR3 DNA is TGTGCCAGCAGCTTAGTCGTTGGCGGCCTCTACAATGAGCAGTTCTTC. This gives the protein CASSLVVGGLYNEQFF.

As regards this clonotype: A much larger clone differs from this one at a single base, so this may be a read error. This chain connects TRBV4-1 to TRBJ2-1; tentatively, D is TRBD2 (6 bases). Germline CDR1 MGHRA, CDR2 YSYEKL. The CDR3 extends over 16 amino acids. The CDR3 DNA reads as TGCGCCAGCAGCCAAGACTCGGGACTCGGCGACAATGCGCAGTTCTTC. Amino acid sequence: CASSQDSGLGDNAQFF.

There are many counts of this clonotype. The chain joins TRBV11-2 to TRBJ2-7; D may correspond to TRBD1 or TRBD2 (5 bases each). CDR3 length: 15 residues. The germline V and J ends were trimmed by 4 bases and 8 bases, with 21 bases remaining between them. The V gene's germline CDR1 is SGHAT and CDR2 FQNNGV. CDR3 sequence reads: CASSSPLGRRVKQYF. The CDR3, as DNA: TGTGCCAGCAGCTCGCCCCTGGGACGGCGCGTGAAGCAGTACTTC.

This clonotype turned up a few times. Just one base apart from a much larger clone, this may be a read error. The chain carries TRBV9 and TRBJ2-3, with 7 positions matching TRBD1. CDR3 size: 14 residues. The V gene end was trimmed by 4 bases and the J gene end by 5 bases; junction bases not matched to a gene: 7. Germline V gene data show CDR1 as SGDLS and CDR2 as YYNGEE. CDR3 in amino acids: CASSPTGWLDTQYF. The CDR3 DNA follows: TGTGCCAGCAGCCCGACAGGGTGGCTAGATACGCAGTATTTT. Looking up the rest from reference TRBV9 and TRBJ2-3 gives the full variable domain: DSGVTQTPKHLITATGQRVTLRCSPRSGDLSVYWYQQSLDQGLQFLIQYYNGEERAKGNILERFSAQQFPDLHSELNLSSLELGDSALYFCASSPTGWLDTQYFGPGTRLTVL.

The rearrangement uses TRBV20-1 and TRBJ2-5; D gene ambiguous. The germline V gene has CDR1 DFQATT and CDR2 SNEGSKA (reference sequence). This CDR3 region has 11 residues. With 1 base removed from V and 5 bases from J, the gap between germline ends came to 5 bases. CDR3 loop: CSARAVETQYF. CDR3 in DNA: TGCAGTGCTAGAGCGGTGGAGACCCAGTACTTC.

The J gene is TRBJ2-3, the V gene TRBV7-9, with D uncertain. The germline V gene encodes CDR1 SEHNR and CDR2 FQNEAQ (reference sequence). V was shortened by 5 bases and J by 2 bases, with 23 bases between the two germline ends. The CDR3 spans 18 residues. The CDR3 DNA reads as TGTGCCAGCAGCCCAGTTTGGCCAAGCGCCTCCCTCACAGATACGCAGTATTTT. Residues: CASSPVWPSASLTDTQYF.

This clonotype was counted at least ten times. CDR3 DNA sequence: TGTGCCAGTAGTACAACGACAGGGTTAGGAGAAAAACTGTTTTTT. This codes for CASSTTTGLGEKLFF. The V and J genes are TRBV19 and TRBJ1-4; TRBD1 matches 7 bases. CDR3 length equals 15 residues. CDR1 and CDR2 from the germline V gene are LNHDA and SQIVND (reference sequence). V was clipped by 4 bases and J by 8 bases; unmatched bases: 10.

This clonotype showed up just a few times. V gene TRBV20-1 combines with J gene TRBJ1-6; 8 nucleotides match TRBD1. Germline CDR1 DFQATT, CDR2 SNEGSKA (reference sequence). V dropped 6 bases and J dropped 0; count of bases not matched to a gene: 7. There are 16 residues in the CDR3. DNA for the CDR3: TGCAGTGCCCGGCGGGACAGGAGCTCCTATAATTCACCCCTCCACTTT. Protein: CSARRDRSSYNSPLHF.

On this clonotype: A much larger clone is a single base away; this may be a read error. The V gene is TRBV4-1, the J gene TRBJ2-3; 8 nucleotides line up with TRBD1. Unmatched junction bases numbered 7, after V lost 3 bases and J lost 8 bases. The CDR3 runs to 14 residues. Germline V gene data show CDR1 as MGHRA and CDR2 as YSYEKL. Here the CDR3 DNA reads TGCGCCAGCAGCCACTCCGGACAGGGAGGTACGCAGTATTTT. Translated: CASSHSGQGGTQYF.

This clonotype was recorded at least ten times. Written as DNA, the CDR3 is TGTGCCAGCAGTTCCTGGCTAGCGGGATACACAGATACGCAGTATTTT. Residues: CASSSWLAGYTDTQYF. The V gene is TRBV28, the J gene TRBJ2-3, with 9 bases lining up with TRBD2. CDR3 length: 16 amino acids. The germline V gene has CDR1 MDHEN and CDR2 SYDVKM. Trimming at V came to 4 bases and at J to 2 bases, leaving 7 bases not matched to a gene.

This clonotype has at least ten counts. This chain joins TRBV24-1 and TRBJ2-3; a possible D gene is TRBD1 (5 bases). Germline values: CDR1 KGHDR, CDR2 SFDVKD. CDR3 length: 14 residues. Deletions cut 8 bases from V and 6 bases from J, with 17 bases between. In DNA, the CDR3 is TGTGCCACCAAGGATAGGGGAAGTTCGGATACGCAGTATTTT. Translation gives CATKDRGSSDTQYF.

This clonotype was counted at least ten times. The chain joins TRBV24-1 to TRBJ1-1; TRBD1 is a possible D gene (6 bases). The CDR3 extends over 13 amino acids. Trimming stripped 8 bases from V and 0 bases from J, with 9 bases between. From germline, CDR1 is KGHDR and CDR2 SFDVKD. As DNA, the CDR3 is TGTGCCACCACTGACAGGTTGAACACTGAAGCTTTCTTT. Encoded protein: CATTDRLNTEAFF.

This clonotype occurred many times. This rearrangement joins TRBV5-1 to TRBJ2-5; 10 bases fit TRBD1. The CDR3 runs to 18 residues. Trimming took 1 base from V and 0 from J; bases not matched to a gene: 9. From germline, CDR1 is SGHRS and CDR2 YFSETQ. The CDR3, as DNA: TGCGCCAGCAGCTTGCCCCCCCGGGGACAGGGGTACCAAGAGACCCAGTACTTC. Its protein product is CASSLPPRGQGYQETQYF.

The table lists this clonotype with many counts. The rearrangement uses TRBV4-1 and TRBJ2-5; 8 nucleotides agree with TRBD2. The CDR3 is 16 residues long. With V trimmed by 3 bases and J by 1 base, 7 bases remained unmatched. Germline-derived CDR1 and CDR2 are MGHRA and YSYEKL. CDR3: CASSQGSGTSQETQYF. The CDR3, as DNA: TGCGCCAGCAGCCAGGGTAGCGGGACTAGCCAAGAGACCCAGTACTTC.

There are many counts of this clonotype. The V gene is TRBV7-8, the J gene TRBJ1-1; D unresolved. CDR1 SGHVS and CDR2 FQNEAQ come from the germline V gene. Deletions cut 3 bases from V and 4 bases from J, with 6 bases between. The CDR3 is 12 residues long. CDR3 sequence reads: CASSFLITEAFF. CDR3 nucleotide sequence: TGTGCCAGCAGCTTTTTGATCACTGAAGCTTTCTTT. Together with reference TRBV7-8 and TRBJ1-1, the CDR3 gives the full variable domain: GAGVSQSPRYKVAKRGQDVALRCDPISGHVSLFWYQQALGQGPEFLTYFQNEAQLDKSGLPSDRFFAERPEGSVSTLKIQRTQQEDSAVYLCASSFLITEAFFGQGTRLTVV.

This clonotype was counted many times. The chain joins TRBV4-1 to TRBJ2-7; 8 bases align to TRBD2. V was pared by 0 bases and J by 6 bases, with 7 bases of the junction left unmatched. Germline assignment: CDR1 MGHRA and CDR2 YSYEKL. CDR3 length equals 15 residues. CDR3 region: CASSQDPAGGREQYF. As DNA, the CDR3 is TGCGCCAGCAGCCAAGATCCGGCGGGAGGACGCGAGCAGTACTTC.

This clonotype occurred many times. The J gene is TRBJ2-7, the V gene TRBV6-5; 8 nucleotides line up with TRBD1. Germline V gene sequence: CDR1 MNHEY, CDR2 SVGAGI. J was trimmed by 5 bases and V by 5 bases; bases with no gene match: 8. CDR3 size: 14 residues. The CDR3 loop is CASSQGTGLDEQYF. DNA for the CDR3: TGTGCCAGCAGTCAAGGGACAGGTCTTGACGAGCAGTACTTC.

With respect to this clonotype: A read error may be the cause here, since a much bigger clone is one base away. The rearrangement joins TRBV9 to TRBJ1-1; D may be TRBD1 (5 bases). The CDR3 runs to 13 residues. In germline, CDR1 is SGDLS, CDR2 YYNGEE. The CDR3 protein is CASSVGGNIEAFF. CDR3 coding DNA: TGTGCCAGCAGCGTAGGGGGCAACATTGAAGCTTTCTTT. Using reference TRBV9 and TRBJ1-1 for the parts outside the CDR3, the full variable domain is DSGVTQTPKHLITATGQRVTLRCSPRSGDLSVYWYQQSLDQGLQFLIQYYNGEERAKGNILERFSAQQFPDLHSELNLSSLELGDSALYFCASSVGGNIEAFFGQGTRLTVV.

The gene calls are TRBV29-1 and TRBJ2-2; 9 bases fit TRBD2. CDR3 size: 14 residues. The trim removed 5 bases at V and 3 bases at J, leaving 4 bases unmatched. The germline gives CDR1 SQVTM, CDR2 ANQGSEA. CDR3 bases: TGCAGCGTTCGGGGACTAGCTGACACCGGGGAGCTGTTTTTT. Translated, it gives CSVRGLADTGELFF.